This TCR beta chain was retrieved from a study of T-cell memory formation after mild COVID-19. Overall study findings and caveats: Most CD4+ clones that shrank were in CM and EM, while CD8+ ones turned up in EMRA. The appearance of some responding clones in pre-infection memory suggested that cross-reactive memory joined.

Germline V lookup: CDR1 SQVTM, CDR2 ANQGSEA. This CDR3 is built from 15 residues. The V and J ends lost 4 bases and 0 bases, in that order; junction bases with no gene match: 6. There are a few counts of this clonotype. As yet, its antigen is unknown. MiXCR was run by TCRdb on the 5' RACE reads, yielding one entry per CDR3 protein. This table has some 200,000 distinct CDR3 sequences, approximately 10% appearing once. Sample: PBMCs or a T cell subset sorted from them (not recorded which). The source is a man younger than 35 who had mild COVID-19 (a few samples of this study predate the infection). Cell type and time point are not known. The rearrangement links TRBV29-1 to TRBJ2-1; TRBD1 matches 7 bases. CDR3 bases: TGCAGCGTTGCCCGGACAGGTTCCTCCTACAATGAGCAGTTCTTC. This translates into CSVARTGSSYNEQFF.